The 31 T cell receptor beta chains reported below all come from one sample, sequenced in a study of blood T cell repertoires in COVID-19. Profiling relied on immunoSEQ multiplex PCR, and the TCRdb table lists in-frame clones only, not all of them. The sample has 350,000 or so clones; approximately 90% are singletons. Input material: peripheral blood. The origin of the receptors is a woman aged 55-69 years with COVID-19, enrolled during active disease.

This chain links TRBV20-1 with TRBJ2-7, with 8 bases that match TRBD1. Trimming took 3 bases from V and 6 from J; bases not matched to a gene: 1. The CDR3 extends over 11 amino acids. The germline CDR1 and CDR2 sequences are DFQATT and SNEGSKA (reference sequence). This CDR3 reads CSASRGREQYF. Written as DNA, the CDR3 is TGCAGTGCTAGCAGGGGGCGCGAGCAGTACTTC.

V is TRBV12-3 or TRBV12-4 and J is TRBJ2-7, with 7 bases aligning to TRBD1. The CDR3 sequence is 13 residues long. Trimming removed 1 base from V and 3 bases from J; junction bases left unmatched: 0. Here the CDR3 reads CASSLGTGYEQYF. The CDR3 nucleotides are TGTGCCAGCAGTTTAGGGACAGGCTACGAGCAGTACTTC.

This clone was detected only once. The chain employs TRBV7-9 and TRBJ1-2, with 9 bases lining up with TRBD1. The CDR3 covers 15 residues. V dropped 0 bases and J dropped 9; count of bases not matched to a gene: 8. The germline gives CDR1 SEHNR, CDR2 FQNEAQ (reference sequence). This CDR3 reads CASSLATTDRGSYTF. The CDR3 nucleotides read TGTGCCAGCAGCTTAGCCACAACGGACAGGGGAAGCTACACCTTC.

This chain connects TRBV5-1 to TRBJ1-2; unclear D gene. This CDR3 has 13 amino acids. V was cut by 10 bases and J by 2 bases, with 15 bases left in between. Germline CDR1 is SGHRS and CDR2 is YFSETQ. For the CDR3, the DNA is TGCGCCTGTGCGGCGGAGGGCAACTATGGCTACACCTTC. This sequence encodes CACAAEGNYGYTF.

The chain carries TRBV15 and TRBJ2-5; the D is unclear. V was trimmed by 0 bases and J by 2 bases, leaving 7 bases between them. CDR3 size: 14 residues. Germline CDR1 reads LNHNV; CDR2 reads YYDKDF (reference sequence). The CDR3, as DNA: TGTGCCACCAGCAGAGATCAAGCGCAAGAGACCCAGTACTTC. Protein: CATSRDQAQETQYF.

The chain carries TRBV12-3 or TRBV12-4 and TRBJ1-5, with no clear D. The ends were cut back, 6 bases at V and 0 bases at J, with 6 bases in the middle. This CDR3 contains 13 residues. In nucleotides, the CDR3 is TGTGCCAGCAGCCCCAATAGCAATCAGCCCCAGCATTTT. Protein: CASSPNSNQPQHF.

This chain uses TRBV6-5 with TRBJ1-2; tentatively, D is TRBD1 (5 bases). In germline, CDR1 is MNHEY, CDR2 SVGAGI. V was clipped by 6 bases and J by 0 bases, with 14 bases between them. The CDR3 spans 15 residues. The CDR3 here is CASSQGRGPNYGYTF. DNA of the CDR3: TGTGCCAGCAGCCAGGGTCGTGGCCCTAACTATGGCTACACCTTC.

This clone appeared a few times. The CDR3 here is CASSEGQAYEQYF. The CDR3 region has the DNA TGTGCCAGCAGCGAGGGACAGGCCTACGAGCAGTACTTC. The chain employs TRBV12-3 or TRBV12-4 and TRBJ2-7; 8 positions match TRBD1. This CDR3 has 13 amino acids. The junction had 3 bases not matched to a gene; V was cut back by 6 bases and J by 2 bases.

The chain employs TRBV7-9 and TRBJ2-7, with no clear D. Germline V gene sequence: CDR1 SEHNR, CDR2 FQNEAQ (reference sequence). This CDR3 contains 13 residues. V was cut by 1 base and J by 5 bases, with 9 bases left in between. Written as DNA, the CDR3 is TGTGCCAGCAGCTTAGGCGTAGTGGACGAGCAGTACTTC. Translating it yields CASSLGVVDEQYF.

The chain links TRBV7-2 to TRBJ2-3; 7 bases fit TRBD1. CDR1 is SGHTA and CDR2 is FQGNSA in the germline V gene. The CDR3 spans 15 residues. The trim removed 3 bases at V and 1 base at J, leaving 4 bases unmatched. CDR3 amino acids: CASSLTGQGTDTQYF. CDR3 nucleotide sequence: TGTGCCAGCAGCTTGACAGGGCAGGGCACAGATACGCAGTATTTT.

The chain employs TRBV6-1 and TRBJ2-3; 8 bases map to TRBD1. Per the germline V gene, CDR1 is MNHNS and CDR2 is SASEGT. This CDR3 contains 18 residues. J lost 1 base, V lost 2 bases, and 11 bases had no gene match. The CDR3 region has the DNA TGTGCCAGCAGTGAATTGTCCTTTGGACAGGGCGGCACAGATACGCAGTATTTT. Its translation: CASSELSFGQGGTDTQYF.

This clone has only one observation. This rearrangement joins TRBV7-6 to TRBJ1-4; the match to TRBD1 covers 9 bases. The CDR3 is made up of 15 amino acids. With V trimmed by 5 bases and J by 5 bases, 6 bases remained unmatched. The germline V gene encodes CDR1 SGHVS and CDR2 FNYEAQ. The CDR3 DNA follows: TGTGCCAGCAGCAAGAAGACAGGGGGAAATGAAAAACTGTTTTTT. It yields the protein CASSKKTGGNEKLFF.

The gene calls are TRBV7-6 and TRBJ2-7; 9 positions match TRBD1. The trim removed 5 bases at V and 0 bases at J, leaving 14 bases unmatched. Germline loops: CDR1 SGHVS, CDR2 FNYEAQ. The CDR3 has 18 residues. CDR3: CASSAAPGTGSPSYEQYF. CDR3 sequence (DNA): TGTGCCAGCAGCGCAGCACCGGGGACAGGGAGTCCCTCCTACGAGCAGTACTTC.

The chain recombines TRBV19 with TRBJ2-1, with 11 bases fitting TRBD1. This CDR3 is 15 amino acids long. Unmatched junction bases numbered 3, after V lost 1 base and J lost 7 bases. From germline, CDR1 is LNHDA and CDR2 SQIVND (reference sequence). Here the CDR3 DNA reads TGTGCCAGTAGTATAGCTGGGACAGGGGGGAATGAGCAGTTCTTC. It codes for CASSIAGTGGNEQFF.

DNA of the CDR3: TGTGCCAGCAGCGCGCTCCAGGGGGCCTACAATGAGCAGTTCTTC. Protein: CASSALQGAYNEQFF. The chain links TRBV11-2 to TRBJ2-1; 7 bases are shared with TRBD1. Looked up from germline, CDR1 is SGHAT and CDR2 is FQNNGV. V was clipped by 5 bases and J by 2 bases; unmatched bases: 6. The CDR3 runs 15 residues.

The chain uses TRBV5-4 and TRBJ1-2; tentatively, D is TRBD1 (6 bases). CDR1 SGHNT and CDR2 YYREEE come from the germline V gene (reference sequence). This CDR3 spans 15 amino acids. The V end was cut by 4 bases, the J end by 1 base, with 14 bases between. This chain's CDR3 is CASSIGQPVNYGYTF. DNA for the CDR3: TGTGCCAGCAGCATTGGACAGCCAGTTAACTATGGCTACACCTTC.

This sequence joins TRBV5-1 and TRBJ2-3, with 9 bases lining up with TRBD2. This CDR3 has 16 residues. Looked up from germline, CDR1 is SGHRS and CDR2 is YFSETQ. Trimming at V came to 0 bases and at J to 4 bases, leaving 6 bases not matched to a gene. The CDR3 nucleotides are TGCGCCAGCAGCTTGGGCGGGACTAGCTCGGCAGATACGCAGTATTTT. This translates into CASSLGGTSSADTQYF. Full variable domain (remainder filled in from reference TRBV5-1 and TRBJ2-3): KAGVTQTPRYLIKTRGQQVTLSCSPISGHRSVSWYQQTPGQGLQFLFEYFSETQRNKGNFPGRFSGRQFSNSRSEMNVSTLELGDSALYLCASSLGGTSSADTQYFGPGTRLTVL.

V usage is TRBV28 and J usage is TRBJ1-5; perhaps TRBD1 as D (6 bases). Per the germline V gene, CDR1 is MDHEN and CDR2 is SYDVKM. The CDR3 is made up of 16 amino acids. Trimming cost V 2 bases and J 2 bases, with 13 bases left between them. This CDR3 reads CASSLGGPGRNQPQHF. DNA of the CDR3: TGTGCCAGCAGTTTAGGGGGCCCCGGGCGCAATCAGCCCCAGCATTTT.

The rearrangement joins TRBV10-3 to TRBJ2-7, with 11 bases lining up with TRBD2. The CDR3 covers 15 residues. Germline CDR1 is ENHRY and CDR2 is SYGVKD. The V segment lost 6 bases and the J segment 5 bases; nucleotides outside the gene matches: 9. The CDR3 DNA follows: TGTGCCATCAGGGCTAGCGGGGGGCCAGTCCACGAGCAGTACTTC. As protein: CAIRASGGPVHEQYF.

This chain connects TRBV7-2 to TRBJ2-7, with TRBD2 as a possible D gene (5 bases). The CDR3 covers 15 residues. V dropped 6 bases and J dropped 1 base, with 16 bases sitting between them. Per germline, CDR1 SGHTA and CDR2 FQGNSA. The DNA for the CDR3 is TGTGCCAGCAGACTTGACGGACCGGGGTCCTACGAGCAGTACTTC. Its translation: CASRLDGPGSYEQYF.

CDR3 bases: TGTGCCAGCAGCTTAGGGGACAGGGGGAAATACACTGAAGCTTTCTTT. Translated: CASSLGDRGKYTEAFF. V is TRBV7-9 and J is TRBJ1-1; 11 nucleotides line up with TRBD1. This CDR3 has 16 residues. Germline values: CDR1 SEHNR, CDR2 FQNEAQ (reference sequence). After removal of 1 base from V and 3 bases from J, the junction contained 4 bases not matched to a gene.

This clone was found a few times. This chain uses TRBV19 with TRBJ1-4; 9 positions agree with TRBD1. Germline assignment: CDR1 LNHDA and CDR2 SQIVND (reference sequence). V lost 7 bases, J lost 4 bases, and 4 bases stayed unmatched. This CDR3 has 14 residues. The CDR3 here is CASKRGQGNEKLFF. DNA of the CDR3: TGTGCCAGTAAAAGGGGACAGGGTAATGAAAAACTGTTTTTT.

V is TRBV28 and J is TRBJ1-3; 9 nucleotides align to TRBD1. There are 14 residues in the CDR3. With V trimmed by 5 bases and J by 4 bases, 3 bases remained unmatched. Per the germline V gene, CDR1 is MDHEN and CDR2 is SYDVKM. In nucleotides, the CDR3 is TGTGCCAGCAGTACAGGGGGCCGAGGAAACACCATATATTTT. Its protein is CASSTGGRGNTIYF.

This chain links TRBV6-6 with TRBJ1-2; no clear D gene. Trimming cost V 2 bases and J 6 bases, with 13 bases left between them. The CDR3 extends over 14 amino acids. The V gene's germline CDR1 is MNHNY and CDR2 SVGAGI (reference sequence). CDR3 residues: CASSYGSGWNGYTF. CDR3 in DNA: TGTGCCAGCAGTTACGGGTCAGGATGGAATGGCTACACCTTC.

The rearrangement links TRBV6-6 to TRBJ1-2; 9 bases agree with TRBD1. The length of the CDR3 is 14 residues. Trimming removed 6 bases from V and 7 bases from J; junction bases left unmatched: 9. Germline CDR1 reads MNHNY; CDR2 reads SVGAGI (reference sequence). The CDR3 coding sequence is TGTGCCAGCAGACGTACAGGGGGCGCGTCTGGCTACACCTTC. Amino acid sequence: CASRRTGGASGYTF.

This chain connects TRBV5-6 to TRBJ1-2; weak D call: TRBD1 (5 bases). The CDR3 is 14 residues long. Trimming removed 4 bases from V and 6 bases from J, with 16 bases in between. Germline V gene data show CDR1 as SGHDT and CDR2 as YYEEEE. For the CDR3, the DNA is TGTGCCAGCAGCACACAGGTTATCCGTAATGGCTACACCTTC. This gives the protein CASSTQVIRNGYTF.

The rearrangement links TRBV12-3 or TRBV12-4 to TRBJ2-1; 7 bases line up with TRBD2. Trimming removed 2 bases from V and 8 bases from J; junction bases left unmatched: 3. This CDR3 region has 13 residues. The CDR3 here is CASSLLGRDEQFF. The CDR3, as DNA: TGTGCCAGCAGTTTACTAGGGAGGGATGAGCAGTTCTTC.

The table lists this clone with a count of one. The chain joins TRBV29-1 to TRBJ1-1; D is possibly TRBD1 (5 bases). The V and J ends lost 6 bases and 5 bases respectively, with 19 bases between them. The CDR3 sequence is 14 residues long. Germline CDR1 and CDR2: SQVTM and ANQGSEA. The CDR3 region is CSVPSLTAWTEAFF. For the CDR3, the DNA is TGCAGCGTCCCCTCCTTGACAGCATGGACTGAAGCTTTCTTT.

CDR3 region: CASTTGGSRVYGYTF. The CDR3 DNA is TGTGCCAGCACCACCGGCGGTTCGCGGGTCTATGGCTACACCTTC. The chain carries TRBV11-2 and TRBJ1-2; D is unclear. There are 15 residues in the CDR3. The germline CDR1 and CDR2 sequences are SGHAT and FQNNGV. Trimming pared 7 bases from V and 4 bases from J, leaving 19 bases between.

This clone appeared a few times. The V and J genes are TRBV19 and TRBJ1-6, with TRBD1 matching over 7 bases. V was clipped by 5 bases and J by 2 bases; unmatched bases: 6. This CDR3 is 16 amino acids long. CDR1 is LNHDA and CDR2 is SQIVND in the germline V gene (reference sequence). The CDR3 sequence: CASSPTGLTYNSPLHF. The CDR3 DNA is TGTGCCAGTAGTCCGACAGGGTTAACCTATAATTCACCCCTCCACTTT.

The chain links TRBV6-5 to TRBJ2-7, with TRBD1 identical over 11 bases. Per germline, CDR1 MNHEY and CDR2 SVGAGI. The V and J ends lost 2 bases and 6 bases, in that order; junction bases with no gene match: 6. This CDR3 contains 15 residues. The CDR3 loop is CASSYGQGAMSEQYF. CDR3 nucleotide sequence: TGTGCCAGCAGTTACGGACAGGGGGCGATGAGCGAGCAGTACTTC.